The sequence of this TCR beta chain was determined in a study of CD8 T cells in ankylosing spondylitis. Broader study findings: The study identified a TCR beta motif of roughly eight highly homologous variants that appeared characteristic of ankylosing spondylitis blood. Disease-linked clones were reportedly significantly enriched in matched ankylosing spondylitis synovial fluid. In peripheral blood, disease-linked CD8+ clones occurred at relatively low frequencies. Both synovial fluid and blood in reactive arthritis had previously been reported to carry some motif variants.

Quantitative 5'-RACE with molecular barcodes generated TCR beta libraries. One entry per CDR3 protein results from TCRdb running MiXCR on the 5' RACE reads. The sample consists of fewer than 650,000 distinct CDR3 sequences, roughly 13% of them appearing once. As regards this clonotype: Its antigen is not known.

The clonotype originates from a male donor with ankylosing spondylitis. Sequencing was carried out using blood, either unsorted or a sorted T cell fraction (not recorded which).

The CDR3 is CATSDSGGGGFF. The CDR3 DNA reads TGTGCCACCAGTGATTCAGGGGGGGGTGGGTTCTTC. The rearrangement links TRBV24-1 to TRBJ2-1, with D perhaps given as TRBD1 or TRBD2 (7 bases each). V was clipped by 2 bases and J by 15 bases, with 13 bases between them. The CDR3 length is 12 residues. Germline V CDR1 and CDR2: KGHDR, SFDVKD.